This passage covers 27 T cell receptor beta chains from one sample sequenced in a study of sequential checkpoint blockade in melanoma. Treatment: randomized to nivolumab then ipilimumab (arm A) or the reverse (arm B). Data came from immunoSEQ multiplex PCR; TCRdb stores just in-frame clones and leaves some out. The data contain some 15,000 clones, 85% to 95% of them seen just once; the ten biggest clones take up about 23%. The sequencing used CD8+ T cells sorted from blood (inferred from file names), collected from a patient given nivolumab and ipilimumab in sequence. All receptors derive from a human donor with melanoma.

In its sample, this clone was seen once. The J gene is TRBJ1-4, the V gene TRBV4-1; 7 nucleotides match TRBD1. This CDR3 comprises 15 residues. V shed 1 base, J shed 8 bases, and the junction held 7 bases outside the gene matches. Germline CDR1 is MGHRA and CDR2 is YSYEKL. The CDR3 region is CASSQVQGLDEKLFF. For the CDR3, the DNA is TGCGCCAGCAGCCAAGTACAGGGGCTAGACGAAAAACTGTTTTTT.

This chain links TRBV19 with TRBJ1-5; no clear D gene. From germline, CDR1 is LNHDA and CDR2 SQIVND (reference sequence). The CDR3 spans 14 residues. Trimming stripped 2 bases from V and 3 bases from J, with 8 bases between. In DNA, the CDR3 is TGTGCCAGTAGTATAAGACAAAACAATCAGCCCCAGCATTTT. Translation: CASSIRQNNQPQHF. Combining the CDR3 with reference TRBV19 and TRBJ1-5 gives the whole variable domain DGGITQSPKYLFRKEGQNVTLSCEQNLNHDAMYWYRQDPGQGLRLIYYSQIVNDFQKGDIAEGYSVSREKKESFPLTVTSAQKNPTAFYLCASSIRQNNQPQHFGDGTRLSIL.

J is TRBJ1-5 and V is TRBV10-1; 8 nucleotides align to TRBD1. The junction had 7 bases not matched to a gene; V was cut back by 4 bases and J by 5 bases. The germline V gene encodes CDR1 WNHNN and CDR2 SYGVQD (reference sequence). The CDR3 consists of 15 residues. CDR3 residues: CASSGPDRVHQPQHF. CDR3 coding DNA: TGCGCCAGCAGTGGACCGGACAGGGTCCATCAGCCCCAGCATTTT.

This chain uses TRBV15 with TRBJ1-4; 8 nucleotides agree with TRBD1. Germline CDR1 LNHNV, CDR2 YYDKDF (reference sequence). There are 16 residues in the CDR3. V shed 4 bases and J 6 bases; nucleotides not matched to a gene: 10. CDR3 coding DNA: TGTGCCACCAGCATGAGAGGGAGACAGGGGTATGAAAAACTGTTTTTT. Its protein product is CATSMRGRQGYEKLFF.

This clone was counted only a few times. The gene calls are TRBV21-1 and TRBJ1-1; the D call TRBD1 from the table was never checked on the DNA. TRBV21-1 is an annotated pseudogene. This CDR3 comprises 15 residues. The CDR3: CASSKARGGSTEAFF. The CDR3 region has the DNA TGTGCCAGCAGCAAAGCGCGAGGGGGTAGCACTGAAGCTTTCTTT.

This CDR3 is CASSHVRQINQPQHF. The CDR3 region has the DNA TGCGCCAGCAGCCACGTTAGACAGATCAATCAGCCCCAGCATTTT. The rearrangement links TRBV4-1 to TRBJ1-5; possibly TRBD1 for D (5 bases). Trimming removed 3 bases at V and 3 bases at J, with 12 bases between. Germline V gene sequence: CDR1 MGHRA, CDR2 YSYEKL. The CDR3 consists of 15 residues.

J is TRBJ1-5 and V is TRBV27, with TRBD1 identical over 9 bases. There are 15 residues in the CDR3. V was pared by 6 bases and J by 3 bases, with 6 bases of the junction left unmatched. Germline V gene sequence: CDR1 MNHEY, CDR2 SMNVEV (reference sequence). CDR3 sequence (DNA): TGTGCCAGCAGCGCCGGGACAGGGTACAATCAGCCCCAGCATTTT. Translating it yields CASSAGTGYNQPQHF.

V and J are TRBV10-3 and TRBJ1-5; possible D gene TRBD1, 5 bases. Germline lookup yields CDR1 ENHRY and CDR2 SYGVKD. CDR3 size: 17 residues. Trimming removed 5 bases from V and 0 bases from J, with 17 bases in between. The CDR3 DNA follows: TGTGCCATCAGTAGTGGCGGGACTTCCCCTAGCAATCAGCCCCAGCATTTT. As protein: CAISSGGTSPSNQPQHF.

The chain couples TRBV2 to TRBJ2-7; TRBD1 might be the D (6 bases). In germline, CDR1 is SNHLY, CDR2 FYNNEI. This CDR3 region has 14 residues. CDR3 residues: CASITSTGTYEQYV. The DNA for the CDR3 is TGTGCTAGCATAACATCCACAGGGACCTACGAGCAGTACGTC.

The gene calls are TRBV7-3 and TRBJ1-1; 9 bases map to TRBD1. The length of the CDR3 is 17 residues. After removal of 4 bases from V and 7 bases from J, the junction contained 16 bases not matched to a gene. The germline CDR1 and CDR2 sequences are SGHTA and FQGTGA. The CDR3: CASSYNLPGQGRGEAFF. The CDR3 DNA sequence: TGTGCCAGCAGCTACAATTTGCCCGGACAGGGGAGGGGTGAAGCTTTCTTT.

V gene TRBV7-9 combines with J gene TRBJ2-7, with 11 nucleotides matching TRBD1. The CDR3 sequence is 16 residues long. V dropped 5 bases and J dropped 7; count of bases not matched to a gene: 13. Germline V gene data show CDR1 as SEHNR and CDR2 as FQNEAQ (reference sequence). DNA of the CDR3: TGTGCCAGCAGCCCTTGGACAGGGGGCGTAGTAGAAGAGCAGTACTTC. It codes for CASSPWTGGVVEEQYF. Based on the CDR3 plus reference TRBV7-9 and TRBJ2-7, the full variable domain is DTGVSQNPRHKITKRGQNVTFRCDPISEHNRLYWYRQTLGQGPEFLTYFQNEAQLEKSRLLSDRFSAERPKGSFSTLEIQRTEQGDSAMYLCASSPWTGGVVEEQYFGPGTRLTVT.

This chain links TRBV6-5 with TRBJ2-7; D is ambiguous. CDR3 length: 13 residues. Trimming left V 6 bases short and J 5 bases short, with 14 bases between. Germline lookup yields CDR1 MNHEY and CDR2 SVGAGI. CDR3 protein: CASSHSGIHEQYF. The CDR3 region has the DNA TGTGCCAGCAGCCACTCGGGTATCCACGAGCAGTACTTC.

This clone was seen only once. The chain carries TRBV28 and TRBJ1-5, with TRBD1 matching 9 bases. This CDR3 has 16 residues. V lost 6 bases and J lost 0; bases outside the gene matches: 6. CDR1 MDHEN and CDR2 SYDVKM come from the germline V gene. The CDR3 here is CASRLQGAYSNQPQHF. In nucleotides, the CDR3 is TGTGCCAGCAGGCTACAGGGGGCCTATAGCAATCAGCCCCAGCATTTT. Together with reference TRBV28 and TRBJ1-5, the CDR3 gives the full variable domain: DVKVTQSSRYLVKRTGEKVFLECVQDMDHENMFWYRQDPGLGLRLIYFSYDVKMKEKGDIPEGYSVSREKKERFSLILESASTNQTSMYLCASRLQGAYSNQPQHFGDGTRLSIL.

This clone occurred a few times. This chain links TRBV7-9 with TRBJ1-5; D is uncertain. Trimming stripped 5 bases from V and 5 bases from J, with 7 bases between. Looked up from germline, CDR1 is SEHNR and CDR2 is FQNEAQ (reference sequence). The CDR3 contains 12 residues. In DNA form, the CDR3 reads TGTGCCAGCAGCGCCGAGGATCAGCCCCAGCATTTT. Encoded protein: CASSAEDQPQHF.

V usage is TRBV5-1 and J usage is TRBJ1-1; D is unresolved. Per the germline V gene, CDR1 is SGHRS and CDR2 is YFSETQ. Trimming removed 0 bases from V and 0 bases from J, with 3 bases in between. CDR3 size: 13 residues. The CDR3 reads CASSLALNTEAFF. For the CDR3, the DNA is TGCGCCAGCAGCTTGGCCTTGAACACTGAAGCTTTCTTT.

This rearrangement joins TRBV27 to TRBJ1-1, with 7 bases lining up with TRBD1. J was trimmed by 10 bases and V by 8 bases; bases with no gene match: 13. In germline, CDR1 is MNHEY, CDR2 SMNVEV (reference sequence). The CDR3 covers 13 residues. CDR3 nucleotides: TGTGCCAGCGGCGATATGACCGGGACAGTAGCTTTCTTT. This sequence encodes CASGDMTGTVAFF.

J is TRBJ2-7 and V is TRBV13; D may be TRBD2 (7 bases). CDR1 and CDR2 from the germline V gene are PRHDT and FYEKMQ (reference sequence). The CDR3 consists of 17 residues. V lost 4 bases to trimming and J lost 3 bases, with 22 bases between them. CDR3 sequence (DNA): TGTGCCAGCAGCTCATCGCTGAGGGGGGGGACTTACTACGAGCAGTACTTC. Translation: CASSSSLRGGTYYEQYF.

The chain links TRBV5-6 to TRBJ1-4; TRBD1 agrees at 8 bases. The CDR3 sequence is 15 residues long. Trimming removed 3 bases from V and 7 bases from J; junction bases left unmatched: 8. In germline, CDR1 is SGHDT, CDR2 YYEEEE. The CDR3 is CASSWATGDGEKLFF. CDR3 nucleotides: TGTGCCAGCAGCTGGGCGACAGGGGATGGTGAAAAACTGTTTTTT.

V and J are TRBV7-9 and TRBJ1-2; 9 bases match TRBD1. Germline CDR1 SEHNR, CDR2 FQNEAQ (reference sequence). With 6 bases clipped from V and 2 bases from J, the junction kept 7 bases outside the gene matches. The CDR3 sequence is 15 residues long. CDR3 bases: TGTGCCAGCAGTTACCGGGACAGGGTAAACTATGGCTACACCTTC. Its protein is CASSYRDRVNYGYTF.

DNA of the CDR3: TGCAGCGTTGGGGCCTCGGCAGAGCAGTACTTC. Translating gives CSVGASAEQYF. The chain links TRBV29-1 to TRBJ2-7; D not certain. The CDR3 runs 11 residues. V lost 4 bases to trimming and J lost 7 bases, with 11 bases between them. CDR1 is SQVTM and CDR2 is ANQGSEA in the germline V gene.

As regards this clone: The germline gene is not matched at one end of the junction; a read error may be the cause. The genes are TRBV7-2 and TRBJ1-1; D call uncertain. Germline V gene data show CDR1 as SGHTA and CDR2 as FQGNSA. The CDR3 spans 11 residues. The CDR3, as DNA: TGTGCCAGCAGCTTACCCTCGATATTACTATTT. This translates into CASSLPSILLF. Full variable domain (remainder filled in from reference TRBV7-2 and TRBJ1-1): GAGVSQSPSNKVTEKGKDVELRCDPISGHTALYWYRQSLGQGLEFLIYFQGNSAPDKSGLPSDRFSAERTGGSVSTLTIQRTQQEDSAVYLCASSLPSILLFGQGTRLTVV.

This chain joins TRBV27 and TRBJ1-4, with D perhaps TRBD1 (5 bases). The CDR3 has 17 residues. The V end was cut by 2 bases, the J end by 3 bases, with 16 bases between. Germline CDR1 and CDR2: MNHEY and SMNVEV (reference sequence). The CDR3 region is CASSLRQPPMANEKLFF. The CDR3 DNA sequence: TGTGCCAGCAGTTTACGACAGCCCCCTATGGCTAATGAAAAACTGTTTTTT.

CDR3 protein: CASSPDIDTEAFF. CDR3 DNA sequence: TGTGCCAGCTCACCCGACATTGACACTGAAGCTTTCTTT. The V gene is TRBV18, the J gene TRBJ1-1, with no clear D. Trimming took 3 bases from V and 3 from J, leaving 8 bases between them. The CDR3 sequence is 13 residues long. Per germline, CDR1 KGHSH and CDR2 LQKENI.

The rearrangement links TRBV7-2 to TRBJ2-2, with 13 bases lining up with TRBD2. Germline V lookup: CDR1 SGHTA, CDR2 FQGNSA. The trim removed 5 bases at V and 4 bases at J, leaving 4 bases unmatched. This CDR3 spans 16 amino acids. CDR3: CASSPRLAGGTGELFF. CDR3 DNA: TGTGCCAGCAGCCCCCGACTAGCGGGAGGCACCGGGGAGCTGTTTTTT.

In DNA form, the CDR3 reads TGTGCCAGCAGTTTCGGGGGGAGGGGCTATGGCTACACCTTC. Its protein is CASSFGGRGYGYTF. J is TRBJ1-2 and V is TRBV27, with D possibly being TRBD1 (5 bases). The CDR3 is 14 amino acids. Per germline, CDR1 MNHEY and CDR2 SMNVEV (reference sequence). V shed 3 bases and J shed 4 bases, with 12 bases lying between them.

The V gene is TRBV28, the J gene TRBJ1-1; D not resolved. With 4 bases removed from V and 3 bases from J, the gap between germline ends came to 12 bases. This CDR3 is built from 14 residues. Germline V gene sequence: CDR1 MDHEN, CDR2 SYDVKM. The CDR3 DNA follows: TGTGCCAGCAGTTACCCCACAGAGTACACTGAAGCTTTCTTT. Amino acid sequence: CASSYPTEYTEAFF.

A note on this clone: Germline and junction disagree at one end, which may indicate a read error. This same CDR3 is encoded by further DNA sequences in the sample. The CDR3 coding sequence is TGCAGCTCTTTGGACAGGGGACGTAACGAGCAGTATTTC. It specifies CSSLDRGRNEQYF. The genes are TRBV29-1 and TRBJ2-7; 9 bases are shared with TRBD1. CDR3 length: 13 amino acids. Per the germline V gene, CDR1 is SQVTM and CDR2 is ANQGSEA.